This TCR beta chain was sequenced during a study of blood T cell repertoires in COVID-19. As for the study in general: T cells, B-cell-depleted T cells, or PBMCs supplied cDNA or gDNA.

The CDR3 has 13 amino acids. Losses at the gene ends were 7 bases for V and 9 bases for J; bases not matched to a gene: 5. The germline V gene encodes CDR1 MNHNY and CDR2 SVGAGI (reference sequence). In the source study's methods: Reference gene primer amplification gave estimated nucleated cell counts. Sequencing used immunoSEQ multiplex PCR; TCRdb keeps in-frame clones, though not all of them. D and trimming come from the DNA, and the V and J calls and clone size come from that table. This sample yields more than 75,000 clones, of which roughly 78% are seen a single time; about 9.4% belongs to the top ten. This clone was detected only a few times.

This TCR came from a man aged 55-75 years with acute or convalescent COVID-19. The V and J genes are TRBV6-6 and TRBJ1-6; 8 positions agree with TRBD1. What was sequenced was peripheral blood. In DNA, the CDR3 is TGTGCCAGCACGACAGGGGCAATTTCACCCCTCCACTTT. Translated, it gives CASTTGAISPLHF.